The 18 T cell receptor beta chains reported below all come from one sample, sequenced in a study of blood T cell repertoires in COVID-19. Generated by immunoSEQ multiplex PCR, the TCRdb table keeps only in-frame clones and is missing some. Here the sample spans hundreds of thousands of clones, around 90% being singletons. Input material: PBMCs or T cells enriched from blood (not recorded which). These receptor sequences come from a man younger than 40 who had recovered from COVID-19.

This clone came up once. V usage is TRBV7-9 and J usage is TRBJ1-1; tentative D call: TRBD1 (5 bases). The germline V gene encodes CDR1 SEHNR and CDR2 FQNEAQ (reference sequence). V lost 7 bases, J lost 1 base, and 16 bases lay in between. The CDR3 loop spans 15 amino acids. Written as DNA, the CDR3 is TGTGCCAGCATCGACTGGGGGGAAACGAACACTGAAGCTTTCTTT. Its protein is CASIDWGETNTEAFF.

This clone was picked up one time. The gene calls are TRBV15 and TRBJ2-1, with D uncertain. The germline V gene has CDR1 LNHNV and CDR2 YYDKDF (reference sequence). This CDR3 is 13 amino acids long. Deletions cut 1 base from V and 6 bases from J, with 7 bases between. CDR3: CATSRVSSNEQFF. The DNA for the CDR3 is TGTGCCACCAGCAGAGTATCGAGCAATGAGCAGTTCTTC.

The genes are TRBV27 and TRBJ1-2, with 9 bases aligning to TRBD1. CDR1 and CDR2 from the germline V gene are MNHEY and SMNVEV (reference sequence). There are 14 residues in the CDR3. V trimming: 3 bases; J trimming: 6 bases; junction bases outside the gene matches: 5. The DNA for the CDR3 is TGTGCCAGCAGTTTGGGGACAGGGTCTAATGGCTACACCTTC. Its protein is CASSLGTGSNGYTF.

The chain uses TRBV9 and TRBJ2-5, with TRBD2 identical over 8 bases. V was pared by 0 bases and J by 0 bases, with 1 base of the junction left unmatched. Germline CDR1 reads SGDLS; CDR2 reads YYNGEE. There are 15 residues in the CDR3. Here the CDR3 reads CASSVAGGDQETQYF. CDR3 DNA: TGTGCCAGCAGCGTAGCGGGGGGGGACCAAGAGACCCAGTACTTC.

Here the CDR3 reads CASMDRNTGELFF. CDR3 DNA sequence: TGCGCCAGCATGGACAGGAACACCGGGGAGCTGTTTTTT. This sequence joins TRBV10-1 and TRBJ2-2, with D maybe TRBD1 (6 bases). From germline, CDR1 is WNHNN and CDR2 SYGVQD (reference sequence). The CDR3 is 13 residues long. Trimming removed 7 bases from V and 1 base from J, with 7 bases in between.

The CDR3 region is CASSETAGLASEQYF. CDR3 coding DNA: TGTGCCAGCAGCGAGACGGCGGGACTAGCGTCCGAGCAGTACTTC. V is TRBV3-1 (or the pseudogene TRBV3-2) and J is TRBJ2-7, with TRBD2 identical over 10 bases. The length of the CDR3 is 15 residues. Germline V CDR1 and CDR2: LGHDT, YNNKEL (reference sequence). With 5 bases clipped from V and 6 bases from J, the junction kept 10 bases outside the gene matches.

A few counts support this clone. This chain uses TRBV6-2 or TRBV6-3 with TRBJ2-1, with 14 bases fitting TRBD2. This CDR3 spans 14 amino acids. The V and J ends lost 5 bases and 6 bases, in that order; junction bases with no gene match: 0. Germline V gene data show CDR1 as MNHEY and CDR2 as SVGEGT. The DNA of the CDR3 is TGTGCCAGCAGTGGACTAGCGGGAGGCAATGAGCAGTTCTTC. The encoded protein is CASSGLAGGNEQFF.

The chain joins TRBV19 to TRBJ2-1; D is undetermined. V was clipped by 3 bases and J by 0 bases, with 9 bases between them. CDR3 length: 15 residues. Germline-derived CDR1 and CDR2 are LNHDA and SQIVND (reference sequence). CDR3 protein: CASSMASGSYNEQFF. As DNA, the CDR3 is TGTGCCAGTAGTATGGCGTCAGGCTCCTACAATGAGCAGTTCTTC.

The chain links TRBV27 to TRBJ1-2; no definite D call. Trimming took off 3 bases at V and 6 bases at J, with 17 bases between the two ends. The CDR3 contains 15 residues. Germline V lookup: CDR1 MNHEY, CDR2 SMNVEV (reference sequence). CDR3 in DNA: TGTGCCAGCAGTTTTGTGAGGGAAAGGGAAAATGGCTACACCTTC. Residues: CASSFVRERENGYTF.

The chain recombines TRBV7-9 with TRBJ2-7, with 8 nucleotides matching TRBD1. The germline CDR1 and CDR2 sequences are SEHNR and FQNEAQ (reference sequence). The V gene end was trimmed by 5 bases and the J gene end by 4 bases; junction bases not matched to a gene: 10. This CDR3 is built from 15 residues. The CDR3 DNA is TGTGCCAGCAGCCCCCAAGACAGGGGAGGTTACGAGCAGTACTTC. As protein: CASSPQDRGGYEQYF.

V gene TRBV10-3 combines with J gene TRBJ1-4; TRBD1 matches at 7 bases. Germline lookup yields CDR1 ENHRY and CDR2 SYGVKD. V lost 6 bases and J lost 0; bases outside the gene matches: 4. The CDR3 runs to 15 residues. CDR3 protein: CAIRDGTATNEKLFF. The CDR3 nucleotides read TGTGCCATCAGAGACGGGACAGCAACTAATGAAAAACTGTTTTTT.

On this clone itself: Other DNA sequences within the sample encode an identical CDR3. V is TRBV7-9 and J is TRBJ2-7, with D unresolved. The CDR3 covers 12 residues. Germline-derived CDR1 and CDR2 are SEHNR and FQNEAQ (reference sequence). V dropped 2 bases and J dropped 2 bases, with 4 bases sitting between them. The CDR3 loop reads CASSLQTYEQYF. CDR3 DNA sequence: TGTGCCAGCAGCTTACAAACCTACGAGCAGTACTTC. Filled out from reference TRBV7-9 and TRBJ2-7, the complete variable domain reads DTGVSQNPRHKITKRGQNVTFRCDPISEHNRLYWYRQTLGQGPEFLTYFQNEAQLEKSRLLSDRFSAERPKGSFSTLEIQRTEQGDSAMYLCASSLQTYEQYFGPGTRLTVT.

V gene TRBV3-1 (or the pseudogene TRBV3-2) combines with J gene TRBJ2-1, with 9 bases that match TRBD1. The ends lost 3 bases at V and 8 bases at J; junction bases unmatched: 11. This CDR3 is built from 16 residues. Germline loops: CDR1 LGHDT, CDR2 YNNKEL (reference sequence). The CDR3 loop is CASSQAGTGPLHEQFF. Here the CDR3 DNA reads TGTGCCAGCAGCCAGGCCGGGACAGGGCCCCTCCATGAGCAGTTCTTC.

The chain carries TRBV5-1 and TRBJ2-2; D ambiguous. The V end was cut by 6 bases, the J end by 2 bases, with 8 bases between. CDR1 SGHRS and CDR2 YFSETQ come from the germline V gene. This CDR3 has 13 residues. The CDR3 sequence: CASNTDNTGELFF. In DNA, the CDR3 is TGCGCCAGCAACACAGACAACACCGGGGAGCTGTTTTTT.

The J gene is TRBJ2-1, the V gene TRBV29-1; 9 nucleotides align to TRBD2. With 4 bases clipped from V and 0 bases from J, the junction kept 16 bases outside the gene matches. Germline V CDR1 and CDR2: SQVTM, ANQGSEA. The CDR3 length is 19 residues. The CDR3 bases are TGCAGCGTTGTACGGGGGACTAGCTGGCCTCCAGGCTCCTACAATGAGCAGTTCTTC. This translates into CSVVRGTSWPPGSYNEQFF.

This clone turned up a few times. The CDR3 DNA reads TGTGCCAGCAGTTCGACAGGGGATCTAAACGAGCAGTACTTC. Translated, it gives CASSSTGDLNEQYF. This chain links TRBV6-2 or TRBV6-3 with TRBJ2-7; TRBD1 matches 8 bases. There are 14 residues in the CDR3. J lost 5 bases, V lost 4 bases, and 7 bases had no gene match. Germline CDR1 is MNHEY and CDR2 is SVGEGT.

The chain combines TRBV4-3 with TRBJ2-6; D unclear. V was pared by 0 bases and J by 0 bases, with 3 bases between. CDR1 LGHNA and CDR2 YSLEER come from the germline V gene. The CDR3 has 15 amino acids. The CDR3 coding sequence is TGCGCCAGCAGCCAAGATAACTCTGGGGCCAACGTCCTGACTTTC. It is translated as CASSQDNSGANVLTF.

The chain is built from TRBV4-3 and TRBJ1-3; no clear D. Deletions cut 0 bases from V and 4 bases from J, with 13 bases between. The CDR3 extends over 16 amino acids. Germline CDR1 is LGHNA and CDR2 is YSLEER. CDR3 sequence (DNA): TGCGCCAGCAGCCAAGACGCGCCAGGTTCGGGAAACACCATATATTTT. The encoded protein is CASSQDAPGSGNTIYF.